The 19 T cell receptor beta chains below were found in one sample sequenced in a study of blood T cell repertoires in COVID-19 (dated by TCRdb to the early 2020s). Receptor amplification or capture employed the immunoSEQ multiplex PCR assay. Held by TCRdb, this immuneACCESS table contains in-frame sequences only and omits some clones. Under half of the omission traces to an unresolved V gene where checked; the cause of the rest is unknown. Here the sample has about 140,000 clones; about three quarters occur a single time. The ten largest clones represent 2.5% to 3.5% of the sample. Input material: PBMCs or T cells enriched from blood (not recorded which). Source of these receptors: a woman aged 45-65 years who had recovered from COVID-19.

The rearrangement joins TRBV18 to TRBJ2-7; a weak D match, TRBD2 (6 bases). The CDR3 is 11 amino acids. Germline CDR1 is KGHSH and CDR2 is LQKENI. The ends were cut back, 6 bases at V and 5 bases at J, with 8 bases in the middle. Here the CDR3 DNA reads TGTGCCAGCTCGGGACTCGACGAGCAGTACTTC. Its translation is CASSGLDEQYF.

The chain combines TRBV4-2 with TRBJ1-1, with TRBD1 matching 7 bases. This CDR3 has 15 residues. The germline gives CDR1 LGHNA, CDR2 YNFKEQ. V trimming: 2 bases; J trimming: 1 base; junction bases outside the gene matches: 4. For the CDR3, the DNA is TGTGCCAGCAGCCAATTCTCAGGGGGGAACACTGAAGCTTTCTTT. Its translation is CASSQFSGGNTEAFF.

This chain uses TRBV27 with TRBJ2-3; 9 bases map to TRBD1. The length of the CDR3 is 15 residues. The J segment lost 1 base and the V segment lost 5 bases, leaving 4 bases of the junction unmatched. From germline, CDR1 is MNHEY and CDR2 SMNVEV (reference sequence). CDR3 coding DNA: TGTGCCAGCAGTCGCCGGGACAGGGGCACAGATACGCAGTATTTT. Protein: CASSRRDRGTDTQYF.

The rearrangement joins TRBV28 to TRBJ1-5, with 8 bases identical to TRBD1. The CDR3 contains 14 residues. The trim removed 9 bases at V and 9 bases at J, leaving 13 bases unmatched. Germline V gene lookup returns CDR1 MDHEN and CDR2 SYDVKM. The DNA for the CDR3 is TGTGCCAGTTGGACAGGGACCCCGGAGGGGCCCCAGCATTTT. This codes for CASWTGTPEGPQHF.

The chain couples TRBV5-5 to TRBJ1-3, with TRBD1 as a possible D gene (5 bases). There are 14 residues in the CDR3. Germline V CDR1 and CDR2: SGHKS, YYEKEE (reference sequence). V was cut by 2 bases and J by 4 bases, with 10 bases left in between. The CDR3 DNA follows: TGTGCCAGCAGCTTCCAGGGAGGCGGAAACACCATATATTTT. It is translated as CASSFQGGGNTIYF.

This chain uses TRBV11-3 with TRBJ2-2, with D possibly being TRBD1 (5 bases). Germline CDR1 reads SGHNT; CDR2 reads YENEEA. Trimming left V 4 bases short and J 7 bases short, with 16 bases between. CDR3 size: 15 residues. CDR3 region: CASSYQTVPLGELFF. The DNA for the CDR3 is TGTGCCAGCAGCTACCAGACAGTGCCTCTCGGGGAGCTGTTTTTT.

The rearrangement joins TRBV2 to TRBJ1-2; TRBD1 might be the D (5 bases). The CDR3 sequence is 13 residues long. In germline, CDR1 is SNHLY, CDR2 FYNNEI. Deletions cut 11 bases from V and 4 bases from J, with 17 bases between. The chain's CDR3 is CACQGARIYGYTF. For the CDR3, the DNA is TGTGCCTGCCAAGGGGCACGTATCTATGGCTACACCTTC. Filled out from reference TRBV2 and TRBJ1-2, the complete variable domain reads EPEVTQTPSHQVTQMGQEVILRCVPISNHLYFYWYRQILGQKVEFLVSFYNNEISEKSEIFDDQFSVERPDGSNFTLKIRSTKLEDSAMYFCACQGARIYGYTFGSGTRLTVV.

This rearrangement joins TRBV7-2 to TRBJ1-5; no firm D call. Per germline, CDR1 SGHTA and CDR2 FQGNSA. V lost 2 bases and J lost 7, with 15 bases in between. The CDR3 contains 15 residues. This CDR3 is CASSLLHGVNQPQHF. The CDR3 nucleotides read TGTGCCAGCAGCTTACTTCACGGGGTCAACCAGCCCCAGCATTTT.

The chain combines TRBV4-1 with TRBJ2-2; TRBD1 aligns across 7 bases. This CDR3 has 16 residues. Germline CDR1 and CDR2: MGHRA and YSYEKL. The trim removed 2 bases at V and 6 bases at J, leaving 9 bases unmatched. The CDR3 DNA sequence: TGCGCCAGCAGCCAACAACCGACAGGGAAGGCCGGGGAGCTGTTTTTT. It yields the protein CASSQQPTGKAGELFF.

In this sample, this clone turned up once. V is TRBV28 and J is TRBJ2-2; TRBD2 matches 7 bases. With 3 bases clipped from V and 5 bases from J, the junction kept 6 bases outside the gene matches. The CDR3 totals 15 residues. Germline values: CDR1 MDHEN, CDR2 SYDVKM. The CDR3 is CASSLFREETGELFF. The CDR3 DNA follows: TGTGCCAGCAGTTTGTTCCGGGAGGAGACCGGGGAGCTGTTTTTT.

The chain joins TRBV6-5 to TRBJ2-1; TRBD1 matches at 7 bases. V trimming: 8 bases; J trimming: 8 bases; junction bases outside the gene matches: 6. Germline V gives CDR1 MNHEY, CDR2 SVGAGI. The CDR3 has 12 amino acids. CDR3 coding DNA: TGTGCCAGCCAGGGGGATGGTGATGAGCAGTTCTTC. This translates into CASQGDGDEQFF.

V and J are TRBV12-3 or TRBV12-4 and TRBJ2-7, with a tentative D call TRBD2 (5 bases). The CDR3 has 13 amino acids. V lost 6 bases and J lost 4, with 13 bases in between. CDR3 nucleotides: TGTGCCAGCAGCCTCGTGGCGGGTTACGAGCAGTACTTC. It specifies CASSLVAGYEQYF.

The chain links TRBV10-3 to TRBJ2-7, with 9 bases aligning to TRBD1. J gave up 3 bases and V 11 bases, and 5 bases lay outside the gene matches. Germline V gene data show CDR1 as ENHRY and CDR2 as SYGVKD. The CDR3 sequence is 12 residues long. This chain's CDR3 is CASGGQGYEQYF. CDR3 DNA: TGTGCCTCCGGGGGACAGGGCTACGAGCAGTACTTC.

V gene TRBV6-5 combines with J gene TRBJ2-7, with 12 positions matching TRBD1. The germline gives CDR1 MNHEY, CDR2 SVGAGI. With V trimmed by 0 bases and J by 5 bases, 5 bases remained unmatched. The CDR3 is 16 amino acids. CDR3 in DNA: TGTGCCAGCAGTTACTCTGTGGGGACAGGGGGCGACGAGCAGTACTTC. This translates into CASSYSVGTGGDEQYF.

The gene calls are TRBV6-5 and TRBJ2-3; 8 bases line up with TRBD2. Unmatched junction bases numbered 3, after V lost 4 bases and J lost 0 bases. Germline loops: CDR1 MNHEY, CDR2 SVGAGI. The CDR3 is 15 residues long. CDR3 coding DNA: TGTGCCAGCAGTTCCGGGGGGGGCAGCACAGATACGCAGTATTTT. Residues: CASSSGGGSTDTQYF.

The chain employs TRBV7-9 and TRBJ2-2, with 7 bases fitting TRBD2. V lost 5 bases and J lost 6; bases outside the gene matches: 6. Germline CDR1 and CDR2: SEHNR and FQNEAQ (reference sequence). CDR3 length equals 14 residues. The chain's CDR3 is CASSQRAGAGELFF. The CDR3 DNA reads as TGTGCCAGCAGCCAGCGGGCGGGGGCCGGGGAGCTGTTTTTT.

This rearrangement joins TRBV7-8 to TRBJ1-4; TRBD1 matches at 10 bases. Germline V gene data show CDR1 as SGHVS and CDR2 as FQNEAQ. The length of the CDR3 is 15 residues. Germline trimming cut 5 bases from V and 8 bases from J; bases unmatched to any gene: 8. CDR3: CASSQSGTGEEKLFF. The CDR3 DNA reads as TGTGCCAGCAGCCAATCCGGGACAGGGGAGGAAAAACTGTTTTTT.

V is TRBV24-1 and J is TRBJ1-4; weak D call: TRBD1 (5 bases). The length of the CDR3 is 14 residues. The germline V gene encodes CDR1 KGHDR and CDR2 SFDVKD. Trimming shortened V by 0 bases and J by 5 bases, and 6 bases separated the two germline ends. The CDR3 here is CATSDLSGNEKLFF. In nucleotides, the CDR3 is TGTGCCACCAGTGATTTGTCAGGGAATGAAAAACTGTTTTTT.

J is TRBJ2-3 and V is TRBV19; the match to TRBD1 covers 9 bases. Germline V gene data show CDR1 as LNHDA and CDR2 as SQIVND (reference sequence). J lost 5 bases, V lost 5 bases, and 8 bases had no gene match. This CDR3 has 15 residues. The CDR3 bases are TGTGCCAGTAGTGTCTCCGGGACAGGGCTAGATACGCAGTATTTT. It specifies CASSVSGTGLDTQYF. The entire variable domain, with the rest obtained from reference TRBV19 and TRBJ2-3, is as follows: DGGITQSPKYLFRKEGQNVTLSCEQNLNHDAMYWYRQDPGQGLRLIYYSQIVNDFQKGDIAEGYSVSREKKESFPLTVTSAQKNPTAFYLCASSVSGTGLDTQYFGPGTRLTVL.